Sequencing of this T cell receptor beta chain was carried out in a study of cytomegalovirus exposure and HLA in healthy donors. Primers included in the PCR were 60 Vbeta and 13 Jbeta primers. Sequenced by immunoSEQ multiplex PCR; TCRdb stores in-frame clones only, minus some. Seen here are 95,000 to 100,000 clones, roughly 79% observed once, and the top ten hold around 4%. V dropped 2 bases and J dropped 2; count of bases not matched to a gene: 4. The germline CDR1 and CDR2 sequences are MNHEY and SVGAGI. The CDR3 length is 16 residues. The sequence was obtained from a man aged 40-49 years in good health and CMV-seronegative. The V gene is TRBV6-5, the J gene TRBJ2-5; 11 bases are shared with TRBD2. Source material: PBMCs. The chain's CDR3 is CASSYVPSGGQETQYF. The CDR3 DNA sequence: TGTGCCAGCAGTTACGTCCCTAGCGGGGGGCAAGAGACCCAGTACTTC.